The 21 T cell receptor beta chains below come from one sample, sequenced in a study of cytomegalovirus exposure and HLA in healthy donors. Primers for the PCR totalled 60 Vbeta and 13 Jbeta. Measured with immunoSEQ multiplex PCR; TCRdb has only the in-frame clones, and not every one. The sample holds 100,000 to 150,000 clones, about 76% seen once. Sequences were obtained from PBMCs. Receptors originate from a man aged 35 to 55 in good health and CMV-seropositive.

V usage is TRBV15 and J usage is TRBJ1-6; 8 nucleotides align to TRBD1. V was clipped by 3 bases and J by 4 bases; unmatched bases: 5. The germline V gene has CDR1 LNHNV and CDR2 YYDKDF (reference sequence). The CDR3 runs 16 residues. CDR3 amino acids: CATSRGQDSYNSPLHF. CDR3 coding DNA: TGTGCCACCAGCAGGGGACAGGACTCTTATAATTCACCCCTCCACTTT. The whole variable domain, filled in from reference TRBV15 and TRBJ1-6, reads DAMVIQNPRYQVTQFGKPVTLSCSQTLNHNVMYWYQQKSSQAPKLLFHYYDKDFNNEADTPDNFQSRRPNTSFCFLDIRSPGLGDTAMYLCATSRGQDSYNSPLHFGNGTRLTVT.

V and J are TRBV7-8 and TRBJ2-2; 10 nucleotides align to TRBD1. CDR1 and CDR2 (germline): SGHVS, FQNEAQ. The J segment lost 2 bases and the V segment lost 5 bases, leaving 8 bases of the junction unmatched. The CDR3 extends over 17 amino acids. Here the CDR3 DNA reads TGTGCCAGCAGCCTATCCGGGACAGGGGTTAACACCGGGGAGCTGTTTTTT. It encodes CASSLSGTGVNTGELFF.

As concerns this clone: Other DNA sequences of this sample code for an identical CDR3. The CDR3 DNA reads TGTGCCACCAGCAGAGATCAGGGGGGTTACAATGAGCAGTTCTTC. This translates into CATSRDQGGYNEQFF. V is TRBV15 and J is TRBJ2-1; D may be TRBD1 (7 bases). This CDR3 comprises 15 residues. Germline CDR1 and CDR2: LNHNV and YYDKDF (reference sequence). Trimming took 0 bases from V and 4 from J, leaving 10 bases between them.

The rearrangement joins TRBV5-6 to TRBJ1-1; D unclear. CDR1 is SGHDT, CDR2 YYEEEE, per germline. Trimming stripped 4 bases from V and 6 bases from J, with 13 bases between. The CDR3 runs 13 residues. The CDR3 protein is CASSIGPLAEAFF. CDR3 coding DNA: TGTGCCAGCAGCATTGGGCCCCTCGCTGAAGCTTTCTTT.

V and J are TRBV19 and TRBJ1-5; 9 bases agree with TRBD1. This CDR3 contains 16 residues. V was pared by 5 bases and J by 5 bases, with 10 bases of the junction left unmatched. Germline loops: CDR1 LNHDA, CDR2 SQIVND (reference sequence). CDR3 coding DNA: TGTGCCAGTAGTTCGCCGGGACAGGGTTCTGATCAGCCCCAGCATTTT. This translates into CASSSPGQGSDQPQHF. Full variable domain (rest looked up from reference TRBV19 and TRBJ1-5): DGGITQSPKYLFRKEGQNVTLSCEQNLNHDAMYWYRQDPGQGLRLIYYSQIVNDFQKGDIAEGYSVSREKKESFPLTVTSAQKNPTAFYLCASSSPGQGSDQPQHFGDGTRLSIL.

This chain joins TRBV15 and TRBJ2-7, with no clear D. The CDR3 covers 12 residues. CDR1 is LNHNV, CDR2 YYDKDF, per germline (reference sequence). Trimming took off 2 bases at V and 4 bases at J, with 6 bases between the two ends. Here the CDR3 DNA reads TGTGCCACCAGCAGAAACAGATACGAGCAGTACTTC. Its translation: CATSRNRYEQYF.

This CDR3 is CASSFGAVYGYTF. Here the CDR3 DNA reads TGTGCCAGCAGCTTTGGGGCGGTCTATGGCTACACCTTC. The V call is TRBV7-2, the J call TRBJ1-2, with D possibly TRBD1 on 5 matching bases. The CDR3 runs to 13 residues. Germline V gene lookup returns CDR1 SGHTA and CDR2 FQGNSA. V dropped 3 bases and J dropped 4 bases, with 9 bases sitting between them.

This chain's CDR3 is CASRSGGSKNIQYF. The CDR3 nucleotides read TGTGCCAGCAGATCCGGGGGGTCCAAAAACATTCAGTACTTC. The chain recombines TRBV27 with TRBJ2-4; 7 bases fit TRBD2. CDR3 length: 14 residues. Per germline, CDR1 MNHEY and CDR2 SMNVEV (reference sequence). Trimming removed 6 bases from V and 2 bases from J; junction bases left unmatched: 4.

This chain uses TRBV5-6 with TRBJ2-3, with a possible D match to TRBD2 (6 bases). Trimming pared 0 bases from V and 6 bases from J, leaving 14 bases between. This CDR3 comprises 15 residues. Germline V gene lookup returns CDR1 SGHDT and CDR2 YYEEEE. DNA of the CDR3: TGTGCCAGCAGCTTGGGGGACTTCCAAGTGGATACGCAGTATTTT. Translated: CASSLGDFQVDTQYF.

The chain recombines TRBV27 with TRBJ2-2, with D tentatively TRBD1 (5 bases). The CDR3 runs 15 residues. V was pared by 6 bases and J by 1 base, with 12 bases between. In germline, CDR1 is MNHEY, CDR2 SMNVEV (reference sequence). CDR3 sequence reads: CASSTRVGNTGELFF. CDR3 in DNA: TGTGCCAGCAGCACCAGGGTGGGGAACACCGGGGAGCTGTTTTTT.

The rearrangement uses TRBV29-1 and TRBJ1-4, with 11 bases matching TRBD1. V was pared by 6 bases and J by 8 bases, with 8 bases of the junction left unmatched. The CDR3 spans 14 residues. Germline V gene lookup returns CDR1 SQVTM and CDR2 ANQGSEA. The CDR3 sequence is CSVWLGTGGEKLFF. DNA for the CDR3: TGCAGCGTGTGGCTCGGGACAGGGGGAGAAAAACTGTTTTTT.

The gene calls are TRBV5-6 and TRBJ2-7, with 9 bases lining up with TRBD1. V dropped 4 bases and J dropped 7; count of bases not matched to a gene: 9. CDR1 and CDR2 from the germline V gene are SGHDT and YYEEEE. The CDR3 is made up of 14 amino acids. The chain's CDR3 is CASSPDRGSREQYF. CDR3 DNA: TGTGCCAGCAGCCCGGACAGGGGCTCGCGAGAGCAGTACTTC.

This sequence joins TRBV4-1 and TRBJ2-1; maybe TRBD2 (6 bases). Trimming pared 3 bases from V and 9 bases from J, leaving 18 bases between. Per the germline V gene, CDR1 is MGHRA and CDR2 is YSYEKL. The CDR3 length is 15 residues. The CDR3 DNA reads TGCGCCAGCAGCCACCGGGACTCCGCTACAGGTGAGCAGTTCTTC. It translates to CASSHRDSATGEQFF.

V usage is TRBV6-5 and J usage is TRBJ1-2; unclear D gene. The CDR3 loop spans 13 amino acids. CDR1 and CDR2 (germline): MNHEY, SVGAGI. The germline V and J ends were trimmed by 0 bases and 7 bases, with 9 bases remaining between them. CDR3 loop: CASSYSVASGYTF. CDR3 DNA sequence: TGTGCCAGCAGTTACTCGGTTGCGAGTGGCTACACCTTC.

The CDR3 spells CASSPGQLNEKLFF. The CDR3 DNA follows: TGTGCCAGTAGCCCGGGACAACTTAATGAAAAACTGTTTTTT. The chain joins TRBV19 to TRBJ1-4, with a possible D match to TRBD1 (6 bases). The CDR3 contains 14 residues. Per germline, CDR1 LNHDA and CDR2 SQIVND (reference sequence). V was cut by 6 bases and J by 4 bases, with 12 bases left in between. The whole variable domain, filled in from reference TRBV19 and TRBJ1-4, reads DGGITQSPKYLFRKEGQNVTLSCEQNLNHDAMYWYRQDPGQGLRLIYYSQIVNDFQKGDIAEGYSVSREKKESFPLTVTSAQKNPTAFYLCASSPGQLNEKLFFGSGTQLSVL.

The chain combines TRBV5-4 with TRBJ2-2; the D gene is possibly TRBD1 (5 bases). V lost 2 bases to trimming and J lost 6 bases, with 14 bases between them. There are 15 residues in the CDR3. Germline-derived CDR1 and CDR2 are SGHNT and YYREEE (reference sequence). The CDR3 DNA reads as TGTGCCAGCAGCTTCATCACAGGTAGTTCCGGGGAGCTGTTTTTT. Amino acids: CASSFITGSSGELFF.

This clone was detected only once. The genes are TRBV4-2 and TRBJ2-5, with D maybe TRBD1 (6 bases). The DNA end is a closer match to TRBJ2-7, so the J assignment may be wrong. CDR3 size: 13 residues. Germline CDR1 reads LGHNA; CDR2 reads YNFKEQ. The CDR3 loop is CASSPAGEYEQYF. In DNA, the CDR3 is TGTGCCAGCAGCCCAGCAGGGGAGTACGAGCAGTACTTC.

This clone was counted a single time. The chain combines TRBV29-1 with TRBJ1-2; possibly TRBD1 for D (5 bases). Per the germline V gene, CDR1 is SQVTM and CDR2 is ANQGSEA. Deletions cut 2 bases from V and 13 bases from J, with 8 bases between. The CDR3 runs to 9 residues. The CDR3 region is CSVERGSTF. The DNA for the CDR3 is TGCAGCGTTGAAAGGGGATCCACCTTC.

The rearrangement uses TRBV9 and TRBJ2-1; 7 bases fit TRBD2. This CDR3 region has 15 residues. V lost 3 bases and J lost 10; bases outside the gene matches: 13. From germline, CDR1 is SGDLS and CDR2 YYNGEE. The CDR3 DNA reads TGTGCCAGCAGCGCAAGACTAGGGACTATTGAGGAGCAGTTCTTC. It codes for CASSARLGTIEEQFF.

This sequence joins TRBV7-9 and TRBJ2-7; 8 nucleotides line up with TRBD1. The V and J ends lost 6 bases and 2 bases, in that order; junction bases with no gene match: 0. The CDR3 is 12 residues long. Germline values: CDR1 SEHNR, CDR2 FQNEAQ (reference sequence). The CDR3 reads CASRDRAYEQYF. The CDR3 nucleotides read TGTGCCAGCAGGGACAGGGCCTACGAGCAGTACTTC.

This chain connects TRBV19 to TRBJ1-5; 9 bases are shared with TRBD1. The CDR3 sequence is 17 residues long. Trimming took 5 bases from V and 0 from J; bases not matched to a gene: 8. Germline CDR1 and CDR2: LNHDA and SQIVND (reference sequence). CDR3 protein: CASSVGQGLPSNQPQHF. CDR3 in DNA: TGTGCCAGTAGTGTCGGACAGGGGCTACCTAGCAATCAGCCCCAGCATTTT.